This T cell receptor beta chain appears in the sequencing data of a study of blood T cell repertoires in COVID-19. In the study overall: There were acute and convalescent COVID-19 samples, and they came from the United States, Italy and Spain. T cells, B-cell-depleted T cells, or PBMCs provided the cDNA or gDNA that served as material.

Profiled with immunoSEQ multiplex PCR; TCRdb holds only in-frame clones, not every one. The table includes about 200,000 clones, 70% to 85% detected once. The CDR3 has 13 residues. The germline V gene encodes CDR1 SGHKS and CDR2 YYEKEE (reference sequence). Trimming stripped 9 bases from V and 0 bases from J, with 12 bases between. The origin of this receptor is a human donor with acute or convalescent COVID-19. The donor label of this sample is uncertain. The sample consisted of peripheral blood. This chain links TRBV5-5 with TRBJ1-1; D is unclear. The DNA of the CDR3 is TGTGCCACCAAAGGACTGATGAACACTGAAGCTTTCTTT. Translated: CATKGLMNTEAFF.